Listed below are T cell receptor beta chains from one sample, sequenced in a study of cytomegalovirus exposure and HLA in healthy donors. Produced via immunoSEQ multiplex PCR; TCRdb's table is partial and in-frame only. This table holds some 62,000 clones, around 87% found once. Material for sequencing was PBMCs. The receptors here all came from a man aged 18 to 29 in good health and CMV-seronegative. CDR3s include the opening cysteine and the closing phenylalanine or tryptophan. The D gene is left open where the match is weak. For some rows the clone size is stated as once, few or many, or as a class when expanded; others skip it.

CDR3 protein: CASSAEQGMGYGYTF
CDR3 DNA: TGCGCCAGCAGCGCCGAACAGGGGATGGGCTATGGCTACACCTTC
CDR3 length: 15
V gene: TRBV5-1
J gene: TRBJ1-2
D gene: TRBD1
clone size: -

CDR3 protein: CASSLEAGTEAFF
CDR3 DNA: TGTGCCAGCAGCCTTGAGGCGGGCACTGAAGCTTTCTTT
CDR3 length: 13
V gene: TRBV2
J gene: TRBJ1-1
D gene: -
clone size: few

CDR3 protein: CSADRATTGELFF
CDR3 DNA: TGCAGCGCGGACAGGGCTACCACCGGGGAGCTGTTTTTT
CDR3 length: 13
V gene: TRBV29-1
J gene: TRBJ2-2
D gene: TRBD1
clone size: -

CDR3 protein: CASSFSFGGHTEAFF
CDR3 DNA: TGTGCCAGCAGCTTCTCTTTCGGGGGACACACTGAAGCTTTCTTT
CDR3 length: 15
V gene: TRBV7-9
J gene: TRBJ1-1
D gene: -
clone size: -

CDR3 protein: CASSSETSGGAAGELFF
CDR3 DNA: TGTGCCAGCAGCTCGGAGACTAGCGGGGGGGCTGCCGGGGAGCTGTTTTTT
CDR3 length: 17
V gene: TRBV7-3
J gene: TRBJ2-2
D gene: TRBD2
clone size: -

CDR3 protein: CASSPSGAYNEQFF
CDR3 DNA: TGCGCCAGCAGTCCCTCCGGAGCTTACAATGAGCAGTTCTTC
CDR3 length: 14
V gene: TRBV10-1
J gene: TRBJ2-1
D gene: -
clone size: -

CDR3 protein: CASSVSNTGELFF
CDR3 DNA: TGTGCCAGCAGCGTCTCGAACACCGGGGAGCTGTTTTTT
CDR3 length: 13
V gene: TRBV9
J gene: TRBJ2-2
D gene: -
clone size: -

CDR3 protein: CASSITGSGSQYF
CDR3 DNA: TGTGCCAGTAGTATAACAGGTTCAGGCTCCCAGTACTTC
CDR3 length: 13
V gene: TRBV19
J gene: TRBJ2-7
D gene: -
clone size: -

CDR3 protein: CASSQSGVGTGELFF
CDR3 DNA: TGTGCCAGCAGCCAATCGGGGGTAGGAACCGGGGAGCTGTTTTTT
CDR3 length: 15
V gene: TRBV6-5
J gene: TRBJ2-2
D gene: -
clone size: -

CDR3 protein: CAGRTGGYEKLFF
CDR3 DNA: TGTGCCGGGAGGACAGGGGGCTATGAAAAACTGTTTTTT
CDR3 length: 13
V gene: TRBV2
J gene: TRBJ1-4
D gene: TRBD1
clone size: -

CDR3 protein: CASSLEGPIYEQYF
CDR3 DNA: TGTGCCAGCAGCTTAGAGGGCCCGATCTACGAGCAGTACTTC
CDR3 length: 14
V gene: TRBV11-2
J gene: TRBJ2-7
D gene: -
clone size: -

CDR3 protein: CASSTRYQETQYF
CDR3 DNA: TGTGCCAGCAGCACGAGATACCAAGAGACCCAGTACTTC
CDR3 length: 13
V gene: TRBV13
J gene: TRBJ2-5
D gene: -
clone size: once

CDR3 protein: CASSFSQGVAYEQYF
CDR3 DNA: TGTGCCAGCAGCTTTTCCCAGGGGGTCGCCTACGAGCAGTACTTC
CDR3 length: 15
V gene: TRBV5-4
J gene: TRBJ2-7
D gene: TRBD1
clone size: -

CDR3 protein: CASSPAALAGNNEQFF
CDR3 DNA: TGTGCCAGCAGCCCAGCGGCGCTAGCGGGTAACAATGAGCAGTTCTTC
CDR3 length: 16
V gene: TRBV7-2
J gene: TRBJ2-1
D gene: TRBD2
clone size: -

CDR3 protein: CASSLARGQYNEQFF
CDR3 DNA: TGTGCCAGCAGCTTAGCCAGGGGGCAGTACAATGAGCAGTTCTTC
CDR3 length: 15
V gene: TRBV7-2
J gene: TRBJ2-1
D gene: TRBD1
clone size: -

CDR3 protein: CASGLVGAAYGYTF
CDR3 DNA: TGTGCTAGTGGTTTGGTAGGGGCCGCCTATGGCTACACCTTC
CDR3 length: 14
V gene: TRBV12-5
J gene: TRBJ1-2
D gene: -
clone size: -

CDR3 protein: CASSQTRGYGYTF
CDR3 DNA: TGTGCCAGCAGCCAAACCAGGGGCTATGGCTACACCTTC
CDR3 length: 13
V gene: TRBV27
J gene: TRBJ1-2
D gene: -
clone size: once

CDR3 protein: CASRGSGGETQYF
CDR3 DNA: TGTGCCAGCAGGGGGTCAGGAGGGGAGACCCAGTACTTC
CDR3 length: 13
V gene: TRBV27
J gene: TRBJ2-5
D gene: -
clone size: -

CDR3 protein: CASSLAGTGNEKLFF
CDR3 DNA: TGTGCCAGCAGCTTAGCCGGGACAGGCAATGAAAAACTGTTTTTT
CDR3 length: 15
V gene: TRBV11-3
J gene: TRBJ1-4
D gene: TRBD1
clone size: once

CDR3 protein: CASGTGQDTEAFF
CDR3 DNA: TGTGCCAGCGGAACAGGGCAGGACACTGAAGCTTTCTTT
CDR3 length: 13
V gene: TRBV28
J gene: TRBJ1-1
D gene: -
clone size: -

CDR3 protein: CASSLRGTEAFF
CDR3 DNA: TGTGCCAGCAGTTTACGAGGGACTGAAGCTTTCTTT
CDR3 length: 12
V gene: TRBV27
J gene: TRBJ1-1
D gene: -
clone size: -

CDR3 protein: CAWSPGTRAGGYTF
CDR3 DNA: TGTGCCTGGAGTCCCGGGACAAGGGCGGGTGGCTACACCTTC
CDR3 length: 14
V gene: TRBV30
J gene: TRBJ1-2
D gene: -
clone size: once

CDR3 protein: CASSWRGLYTGELFF
CDR3 DNA: TGTGCCAGCAGCTGGAGGGGACTGTACACCGGGGAGCTGTTTTTT
CDR3 length: 15
V gene: TRBV11-2
J gene: TRBJ2-2
D gene: -
clone size: -

CDR3 protein: CASSPSLAGGPNEQFF
CDR3 DNA: TGCGCCAGCAGCCCCTCTCTAGCGGGGGGGCCAAATGAGCAGTTCTTC
CDR3 length: 16
V gene: TRBV5-1
J gene: TRBJ2-1
D gene: TRBD2
clone size: once

CDR3 protein: CASSPVVGTSTDTQYF
CDR3 DNA: TGTGCCAGCAGTCCCGTGGTGGGGACTAGCACAGATACGCAGTATTTT
CDR3 length: 16
V gene: TRBV28
J gene: TRBJ2-3
D gene: -
clone size: -

CDR3 protein: CASSPADGFGGYTF
CDR3 DNA: TGTGCCAGCAGCCCCGCTGACGGGTTCGGTGGCTACACCTTC
CDR3 length: 14
V gene: TRBV6-1
J gene: TRBJ1-2
D gene: -
clone size: -

CDR3 protein: CASSSQVWEQYF
CDR3 DNA: TGTGCCAGCAGTTCACAGGTGTGGGAGCAGTACTTC
CDR3 length: 12
V gene: TRBV2
J gene: TRBJ2-7
D gene: -
clone size: few

CDR3 protein: CASRTSGQGTGYTF
CDR3 DNA: TGTGCCAGCAGGACCTCTGGACAGGGGACGGGCTACACCTTC
CDR3 length: 14
V gene: TRBV28
J gene: TRBJ1-2
D gene: TRBD1
clone size: -

CDR3 protein: CASSLLLGQGNGYTF
CDR3 DNA: TGTGCCAGCAGTTTACTCCTAGGACAGGGGAATGGCTACACCTTC
CDR3 length: 15
V gene: TRBV28
J gene: TRBJ1-2
D gene: TRBD1
clone size: -

CDR3 protein: CASTTPGGGPGIRHLHF
CDR3 DNA: TGCGCCAGCACCACCCCCGGCGGGGGGCCTGGAATTCGTCACCTCCACTTT
CDR3 length: 17
V gene: TRBV10-1
J gene: TRBJ1-6
D gene: -
clone size: -

CDR3 protein: CAWSGTGAHNSPLHF
CDR3 DNA: TGTGCCTGGAGTGGGACAGGGGCACACAATTCACCCCTCCACTTT
CDR3 length: 15
V gene: TRBV30
J gene: TRBJ1-6
D gene: TRBD1
clone size: few

CDR3 protein: CASSVYYAWDTIYF
CDR3 DNA: TGTGCCAGCAGCGTATACTACGCTTGGGACACCATATATTTT
CDR3 length: 14
V gene: TRBV9
J gene: TRBJ1-3
D gene: -
clone size: -

CDR3 protein: CAWAGSYEQYF
CDR3 DNA: TGTGCCTGGGCCGGGTCTTACGAGCAGTACTTC
CDR3 length: 11
V gene: TRBV30
J gene: TRBJ2-7
D gene: -
clone size: -

CDR3 protein: CASSLGSSYNEQFF
CDR3 DNA: TGCGCCAGCAGTCTGGGGAGCTCCTACAATGAGCAGTTCTTC
CDR3 length: 14
V gene: TRBV5-1
J gene: TRBJ2-1
D gene: -
clone size: -

CDR3 protein: CASSLMGAGQPQHF
CDR3 DNA: TGTGCCAGCAGCTTGATGGGGGCGGGTCAGCCCCAGCATTTT
CDR3 length: 14
V gene: TRBV5-6
J gene: TRBJ1-5
D gene: -
clone size: once

CDR3 protein: CASSSRGGNQPQHF
CDR3 DNA: TGTGCCAGCAGTTCCAGGGGCGGCAATCAGCCCCAGCATTTT
CDR3 length: 14
V gene: TRBV28
J gene: TRBJ1-5
D gene: -
clone size: -

CDR3 protein: CASSLGGLTRNSPLHF
CDR3 DNA: TGCGCCAGCAGCTTGGGAGGGCTTACGAGGAATTCACCCCTCCACTTT
CDR3 length: 16
V gene: TRBV5-1
J gene: TRBJ1-6
D gene: -
clone size: -

CDR3 protein: CAIIEDKLSGNYGYTF
CDR3 DNA: TGTGCCATCATCGAAGATAAGCTTTCTGGTAACTATGGCTACACCTTC
CDR3 length: 16
V gene: TRBV10-3
J gene: TRBJ1-2
D gene: -
clone size: -

CDR3 protein: CASSPGLAESYEQYF
CDR3 DNA: TGTGCCAGCAGTCCGGGACTAGCGGAATCCTACGAGCAGTACTTC
CDR3 length: 15
V gene: TRBV6-1
J gene: TRBJ2-7
D gene: TRBD2
clone size: -

CDR3 protein: CASRGDRDEYF
CDR3 DNA: TGTGCCAGCAGGGGAGACAGGGACGAGTACTTC
CDR3 length: 11
V gene: TRBV5-4
J gene: TRBJ2-7
D gene: TRBD1
clone size: -

CDR3 protein: CASRRPGSYEQYF
CDR3 DNA: TGTGCCAGTAGACGGCCAGGGTCTTACGAGCAGTACTTC
CDR3 length: 13
V gene: TRBV19
J gene: TRBJ2-7
D gene: -
clone size: few

CDR3 protein: CSVFTGIALFF
CDR3 DNA: TGCAGCGTATTTACAGGAATCGCCCTGTTTTTT
CDR3 length: 11
V gene: TRBV29-1
J gene: TRBJ1-4
D gene: -
clone size: -